Listed here is a single TCR beta chain. What it recognizes is unknown. The data belong to a study of radiotherapy plus CTLA-4 blockade in lung cancer. Study-wide context: Among enrolled patients, roughly 18% responded and 31% achieved disease control.

The CDR3 is 14 residues long. The germline CDR1 and CDR2 sequences are MNHEY and SMNVEV (reference sequence). V lost 5 bases and J lost 5, with 12 bases in between. Method: immunoSEQ multiplex PCR; TCRdb's copy keeps in-frame clones and lacks some. Of more than 90,000 clones listed, roughly 85% were seen once; the top ten hold about a quarter. Points from the study as a whole: Researchers report tumor-derived TCR clones expanding in blood after radiotherapy plus ipilimumab.

Chemo-refractory metastatic non-small-cell lung cancer patients received focal radiation with ipilimumab CTLA-4 blockade. This chain connects TRBV27 to TRBJ2-2; D gene uncertain. Sequencing was performed on peripheral blood, taken from a patient treated with radiotherapy plus ipilimumab. This TCR derives from a human donor with non-small cell lung cancer that progressed on radiotherapy plus ipilimumab. The CDR3 sequence is CASSLWSETGELFF. CDR3 coding DNA: TGTGCCAGCAGTCTATGGTCGGAAACCGGGGAGCTGTTTTTT.